This TCR beta chain was identified in a study of blood T cell repertoires in COVID-19 (dated by TCRdb to the early 2020s). General notes on the study: Samples from collaborators originated in the United States, Italy and Spain and spanned both the acute and convalescent phases of COVID-19. The prospective study material was composed of cDNA or gDNA derived from T cells, B-cell-depleted T cells, or PBMCs. The dataset comprised deeply sampled blood TCRbeta repertoires from subjects exposed to, actively infected with, or recovered from COVID-19. The repertoires were made available in a free public database intended to serve as a resource for research on the immune response to SARS-CoV-2. Samples were obtained from the ongoing ImmuneRACE study (first 160 participants) and from 1,200 or so subjects provided by 6 global collaborators. A de-identified subject ID, COVID-19 status, age in years and sex were almost always included in the sample metadata. Where available, HLA class I and class II types were taken from metadata supplied by the sample provider and were not determined by assay-based typing. Points the paper makes about the study in general: Clinical and demographic metadata were provided uncurated, with the amount varying by source and participant.

TCRbeta CDR3 regions were amplified from genomic DNA using the immunoSEQ Assay, a bias-controlled multiplex PCR. The source study handled its data this way. The number of nucleated cells in each sample was estimated from the amplification of reference gene primers within the assay. To quantify the absolute abundance of each unique TCRbeta CDR3 rearrangement, sequence reads were collapsed and filtered. For each sample, productive Simpson clonality was calculated by taking the square root of Simpson's diversity index across productive rearrangements. TCRdb obtained this table from immuneACCESS and retained in-frame rearrangements with V and J assigned. These tables miss some clones; where compared with another copy, unresolved V genes account for less than half of the shortfall, and the remainder is unexplained. That table gives V, J and clone size, and the DNA gave D and trimming. The sample has some 210,000 clones on record, approximately 80% of them singletons. More than 8.5% of the sample goes to the ten largest clones.

After removal of 6 bases from V and 0 bases from J, the junction retains 8 bases not matched to a gene. From a lookup of the germline V gene (reference sequence), CDR1 and CDR2 are LNHDA and SQIVND. Reading from cysteine to phenylalanine, the CDR3 counts 15 amino acids. This entry keeps only the CDR3 DNA: 45 bases, framed from base 1. As concerns this clone: Its antigen is currently not known. No base-level quality is on record; no much larger clone is a single base apart.

Participants in the prospective study were enrolled through a virtual design, were aged roughly 18 to 100 years, and lived in approximately 25 United States geographic areas. In the prospective study, participants were assigned to cohorts based on the clinical history participants reported in a screening survey and a study questionnaire. In the prospective study, mobile phlebotomists collected whole blood, serum and a nasopharyngeal or oropharyngeal swab from each participant. Additional blood draws and questionnaires over an approximately two-month period could optionally be provided by prospective study participants. Before DNA extraction, prospective study blood samples were shipped either frozen or at room temperature.

Sequencing was carried out using PBMCs or T cells enriched from blood (not recorded which). The chain couples TRBV19 to TRBJ2-7; 7 of the junction bases match TRBD1. The clonotype comes from a woman in her 50s with acute COVID-19. The encoded CDR3 is CASSQTGTSSYEQYF. The DNA sequence follows: TGTGCCAGTAGCCAGACAGGGACGAGCTCCTACGAGCAGTACTTC.